Sequencing of this TCR beta chain was carried out in a study of cytomegalovirus exposure and HLA in healthy donors. Study-level results: Previously analyzed data showed that most TCR beta V segments were productive at a frequency of about 87% or about 30%. Equally common other TCR beta chains were less clonally expanded than HLA-associated ones, a later analysis found.

The PCR used 60 Vbeta and 13 Jbeta primers. Assay used: immunoSEQ multiplex PCR; TCRdb lists only in-frame clones, some missing. The table includes under 200,000 clones, 77% detected once. Trimming took 6 bases from V and 0 from J, leaving 3 bases between them. CDR1 is LNHDA and CDR2 is SQIVND in the germline V gene (reference sequence). This CDR3 contains 11 residues. About this clone: Its target is unknown.

Sequencing was done on a sample of PBMCs. The rearrangement joins TRBV19 to TRBJ2-7; D remains ambiguous. The TCR was taken from a female donor in good health and CMV-seronegative. The DNA for the CDR3 is TGTGCCAGTAGCCACTCCTACGAGCAGTACTTC. Translation gives CASSHSYEQYF.